This T cell receptor beta chain was sequenced in a study of cytomegalovirus exposure and HLA in healthy donors. Researchers ran the PCR with 60 Vbeta and 13 Jbeta primers. Using immunoSEQ multiplex PCR, the repertoire was profiled, and TCRdb retains in-frame clones only, with some absent. The sample includes approximately 170,000 clones, 80% to 90% of them seen just once. Germline loops: CDR1 SGHRS, CDR2 YFSETQ. There are 15 residues in the CDR3. The trim removed 4 bases at V and 0 bases at J, leaving 2 bases unmatched. The chain uses TRBV5-1 and TRBJ2-2; TRBD2 matches 8 bases. The clonotype was recovered from a woman aged 18-29 years in good health and CMV-seronegative. Specimen: PBMCs. The CDR3 reads CASSLLAANTGELFF. The CDR3 nucleotides are TGCGCCAGCAGCCTACTAGCGGCGAACACCGGGGAGCTGTTTTTT.